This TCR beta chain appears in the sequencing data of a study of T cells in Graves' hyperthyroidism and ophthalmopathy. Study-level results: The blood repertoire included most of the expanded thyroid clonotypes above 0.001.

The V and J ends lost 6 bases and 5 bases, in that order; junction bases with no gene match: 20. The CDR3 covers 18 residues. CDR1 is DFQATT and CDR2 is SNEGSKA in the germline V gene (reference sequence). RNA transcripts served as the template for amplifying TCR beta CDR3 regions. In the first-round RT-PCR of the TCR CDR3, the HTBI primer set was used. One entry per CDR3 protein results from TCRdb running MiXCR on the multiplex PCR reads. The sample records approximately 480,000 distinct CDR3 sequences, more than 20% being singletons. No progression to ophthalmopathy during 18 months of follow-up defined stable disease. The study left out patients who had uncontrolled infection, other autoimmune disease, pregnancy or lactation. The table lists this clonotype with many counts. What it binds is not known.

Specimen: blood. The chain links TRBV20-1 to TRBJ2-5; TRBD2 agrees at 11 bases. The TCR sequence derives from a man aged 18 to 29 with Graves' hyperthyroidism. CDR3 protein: CSAPSWTSGRSVRETQYF. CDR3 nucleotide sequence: TGCAGTGCCCCTTCATGGACTAGCGGGCGGTCGGTCAGGGAGACCCAGTACTTC.